The 13 T cell receptor beta chains listed next were all sequenced from one sample in a study of control samples from healthy donors and cancer patients. Sequencing used immunoSEQ multiplex PCR; TCRdb keeps in-frame clones, though not all of them. The data show roughly 130,000 clones, 70% to 90% seen once. Sequenced sample: blood. The receptors here all came from a man aged 50 or older in good health.

The V call is TRBV4-1, the J call TRBJ1-1, with 10 nucleotides matching TRBD1. The CDR3 has 15 residues. The junction had 9 bases not matched to a gene; V was cut back by 3 bases and J by 8 bases. Germline V gene data show CDR1 as MGHRA and CDR2 as YSYEKL. The CDR3 loop is CASSQSGTGDVEAFF. For the CDR3, the DNA is TGCGCCAGCAGCCAGTCCGGGACAGGGGACGTGGAAGCTTTCTTT.

The V call is TRBV25-1, the J call TRBJ1-2; 10 bases are a match to TRBD1. The CDR3 is made up of 14 amino acids. The ends lost 3 bases at V and 6 bases at J; junction bases unmatched: 4. From germline, CDR1 is MGHDK and CDR2 SYGVNS. In DNA form, the CDR3 reads TGTGCCAGCAGTGAGACAGGGGGCGCGGATGGCTACACCTTC. Amino acids: CASSETGGADGYTF.

This clone was counted a single time. The genes are TRBV15 and TRBJ2-1; D is perhaps TRBD1 (5 bases). Germline V gene lookup returns CDR1 LNHNV and CDR2 YYDKDF (reference sequence). The germline V and J ends were trimmed by 1 base and 6 bases, with 13 bases remaining between them. This CDR3 is 15 amino acids long. CDR3 protein: CATSRASIGANEQFF. CDR3 sequence (DNA): TGTGCCACCAGCAGAGCCTCTATTGGGGCCAATGAGCAGTTCTTC.

This sequence joins TRBV15 and TRBJ2-7; D gene ambiguous. This CDR3 has 13 residues. Looked up from germline, CDR1 is LNHNV and CDR2 is YYDKDF (reference sequence). V lost 0 bases to trimming and J lost 10 bases, with 13 bases between them. CDR3: CATSRDRSSLQYF. For the CDR3, the DNA is TGTGCCACCAGCAGAGATAGGAGCTCCCTTCAGTACTTC.

V usage is TRBV6-6 and J usage is TRBJ1-2; D not certain. Germline V gene lookup returns CDR1 MNHNY and CDR2 SVGAGI (reference sequence). V lost 2 bases and J lost 4, with 11 bases in between. The CDR3 spans 14 residues. For the CDR3, the DNA is TGTGCCAGCAGTTACATGGGCCCAGCCTATGGCTACACCTTC. This codes for CASSYMGPAYGYTF.

This clone has a single count. The chain combines TRBV11-2 with TRBJ1-6; D is undetermined. The V end was cut by 5 bases, the J end by 5 bases, with 7 bases between. The CDR3 spans 13 residues. Germline CDR1 SGHAT, CDR2 FQNNGV. CDR3 coding DNA: TGTGCCAGCAGCCCGACGGATAATTCACCCCTCCACTTT. Translating gives CASSPTDNSPLHF.

The rearrangement uses TRBV5-6 and TRBJ2-5, with D perhaps given as TRBD1 or TRBD2 (6 bases each). Deletions cut 0 bases from V and 5 bases from J, with 8 bases between. This CDR3 is 13 amino acids long. The germline V gene has CDR1 SGHDT and CDR2 YYEEEE. The CDR3 DNA follows: TGTGCCAGCAGCTTGGGGGGGGCGGAGACCCAGTACTTC. Translated, it gives CASSLGGAETQYF.

The chain links TRBV18 to TRBJ1-4, with D unresolved. Trimming shortened V by 2 bases and J by 0 bases, and 10 bases separated the two germline ends. Germline V gene sequence: CDR1 KGHSH, CDR2 LQKENI. CDR3 length: 16 residues. The CDR3 coding sequence is TGTGCCAGCTCACCAACGACGGCCGCAACTAATGAAAAACTGTTTTTT. Protein: CASSPTTAATNEKLFF.

This sequence joins TRBV11-3 and TRBJ2-1; D gene uncertain. V dropped 2 bases and J dropped 9 bases, with 5 bases sitting between them. The CDR3 covers 11 residues. Per germline, CDR1 SGHNT and CDR2 YENEEA. The CDR3 nucleotides read TGTGCCAGCAGCTTATTGACTGAGCAGTTCTTC. Translated, it gives CASSLLTEQFF.

This chain joins TRBV16 and TRBJ1-2, with 7 bases identical to TRBD1. Germline CDR1 KGHSY, CDR2 FQNENV. The V segment lost 3 bases and the J segment 7 bases; nucleotides outside the gene matches: 5. This CDR3 is built from 13 residues. This CDR3 is CASSHDREGGYTF. The CDR3 DNA is TGTGCCAGCAGCCATGACAGGGAAGGTGGCTACACCTTC.

As to this clone: The same CDR3 is also encoded by other DNA sequences in this sample. The rearrangement links TRBV5-4 to TRBJ2-5, with 13 nucleotides matching TRBD2. CDR1 is SGHNT, CDR2 YYREEE, per germline (reference sequence). Trimming removed 0 bases from V and 4 bases from J; junction bases left unmatched: 0. This CDR3 has 15 residues. The CDR3 DNA reads TGTGCCAGCAGCTTGGGACTAGCGGGGGGAGAGACCCAGTACTTC. Its protein is CASSLGLAGGETQYF.

This clone was observed a few times. The rearrangement links TRBV5-1 to TRBJ2-7; perhaps TRBD1 as D (6 bases). The CDR3 has 15 residues. Germline loops: CDR1 SGHRS, CDR2 YFSETQ. V was cut by 0 bases and J by 5 bases, with 15 bases left in between. CDR3 loop: CASSLAMSGVHEQYF. DNA of the CDR3: TGCGCCAGCAGCTTGGCCATGTCAGGGGTCCACGAGCAGTACTTC.

The chain carries TRBV9 and TRBJ2-5, with a possible D match to TRBD2 (7 bases). CDR3 length: 15 amino acids. V dropped 6 bases and J dropped 3 bases, with 18 bases sitting between them. From germline, CDR1 is SGDLS and CDR2 YYNGEE. This chain's CDR3 is CASTFSGGKKETQYF. The DNA for the CDR3 is TGTGCCAGCACCTTTTCGGGGGGCAAAAAAGAGACCCAGTACTTC.